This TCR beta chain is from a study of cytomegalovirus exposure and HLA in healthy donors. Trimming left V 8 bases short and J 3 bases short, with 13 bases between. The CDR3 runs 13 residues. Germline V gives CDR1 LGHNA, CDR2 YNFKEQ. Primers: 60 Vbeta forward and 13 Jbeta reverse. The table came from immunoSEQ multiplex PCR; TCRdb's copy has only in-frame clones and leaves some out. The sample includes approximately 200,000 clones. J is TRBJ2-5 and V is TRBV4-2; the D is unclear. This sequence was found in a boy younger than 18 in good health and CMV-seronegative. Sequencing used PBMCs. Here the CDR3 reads CASALGAKETQYF. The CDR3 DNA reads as TGTGCCAGCGCTCTCGGAGCAAAAGAGACCCAGTACTTC.